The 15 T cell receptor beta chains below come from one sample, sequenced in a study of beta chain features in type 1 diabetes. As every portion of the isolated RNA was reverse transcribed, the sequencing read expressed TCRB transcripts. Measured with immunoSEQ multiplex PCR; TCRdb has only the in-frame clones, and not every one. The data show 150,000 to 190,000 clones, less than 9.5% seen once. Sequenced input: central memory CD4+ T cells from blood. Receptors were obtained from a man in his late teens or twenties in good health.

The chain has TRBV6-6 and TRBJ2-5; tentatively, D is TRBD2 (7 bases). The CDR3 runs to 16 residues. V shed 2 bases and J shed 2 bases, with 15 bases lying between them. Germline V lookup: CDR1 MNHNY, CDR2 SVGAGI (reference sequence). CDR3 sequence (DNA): TGTGCCAGCAGTTACCTAAGCGGGACACTACAAGAGACCCAGTACTTC. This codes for CASSYLSGTLQETQYF.

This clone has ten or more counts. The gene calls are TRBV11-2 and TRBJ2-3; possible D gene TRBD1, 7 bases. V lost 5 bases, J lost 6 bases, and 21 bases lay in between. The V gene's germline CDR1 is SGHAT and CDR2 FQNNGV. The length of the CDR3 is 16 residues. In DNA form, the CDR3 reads TGTGCCAGCAGCCCCGGGCGGGACAGCCGTTTGGATACGCAGTATTTT. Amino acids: CASSPGRDSRLDTQYF.

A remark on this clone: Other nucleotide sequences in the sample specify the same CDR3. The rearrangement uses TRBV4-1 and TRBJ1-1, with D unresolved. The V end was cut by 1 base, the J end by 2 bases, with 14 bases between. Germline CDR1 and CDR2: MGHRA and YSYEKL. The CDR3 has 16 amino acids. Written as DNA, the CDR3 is TGCGCCAGCAGCCAAGGGGCTTTGAGAACCAACACTGAAGCTTTCTTT. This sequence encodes CASSQGALRTNTEAFF.

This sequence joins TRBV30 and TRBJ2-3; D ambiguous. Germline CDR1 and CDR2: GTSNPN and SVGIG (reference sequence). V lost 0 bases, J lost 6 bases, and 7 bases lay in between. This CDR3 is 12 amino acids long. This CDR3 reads CAWSVQVDTQYF. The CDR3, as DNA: TGTGCCTGGAGTGTGCAGGTGGATACGCAGTATTTT.

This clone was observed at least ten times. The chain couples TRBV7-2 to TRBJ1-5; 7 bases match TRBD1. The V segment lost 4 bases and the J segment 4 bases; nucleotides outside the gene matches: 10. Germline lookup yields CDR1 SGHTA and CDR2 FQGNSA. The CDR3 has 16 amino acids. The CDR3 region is CASSSTPNRGNQPQHF. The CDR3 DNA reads TGTGCCAGCAGCTCTACTCCCAACAGGGGAAATCAGCCCCAGCATTTT. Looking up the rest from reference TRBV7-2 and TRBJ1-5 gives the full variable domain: GAGVSQSPSNKVTEKGKDVELRCDPISGHTALYWYRQSLGQGLEFLIYFQGNSAPDKSGLPSDRFSAERTGGSVSTLTIQRTQQEDSAVYLCASSSTPNRGNQPQHFGDGTRLSIL.

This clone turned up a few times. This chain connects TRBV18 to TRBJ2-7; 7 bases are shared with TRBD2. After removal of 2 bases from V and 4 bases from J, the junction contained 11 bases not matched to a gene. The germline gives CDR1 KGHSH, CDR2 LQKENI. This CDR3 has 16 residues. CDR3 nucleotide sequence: TGTGCCAGCTCACCAACTTCCGGGACTACACTTTACGAGCAGTACTTC. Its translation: CASSPTSGTTLYEQYF.

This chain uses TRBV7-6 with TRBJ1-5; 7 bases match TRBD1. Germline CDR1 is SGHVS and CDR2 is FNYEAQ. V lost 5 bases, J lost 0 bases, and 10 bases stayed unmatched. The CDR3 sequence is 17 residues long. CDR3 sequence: CASSTDRERFSNQPQHF. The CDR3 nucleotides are TGTGCCAGCAGCACTGACAGGGAAAGATTTAGCAATCAGCCCCAGCATTTT.

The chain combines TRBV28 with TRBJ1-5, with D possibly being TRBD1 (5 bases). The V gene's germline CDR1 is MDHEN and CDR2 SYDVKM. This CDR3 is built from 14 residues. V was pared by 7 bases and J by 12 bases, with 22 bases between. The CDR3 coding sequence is TGTGCCAGCACCCTCGGGACTCGGTCCGAGCGCCAGCATTTT. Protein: CASTLGTRSERQHF.

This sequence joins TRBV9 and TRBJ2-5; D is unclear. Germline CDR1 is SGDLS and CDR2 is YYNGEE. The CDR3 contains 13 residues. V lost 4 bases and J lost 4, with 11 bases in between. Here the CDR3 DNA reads TGTGCCAGCAGCAACGACTTACGAGAGACCCAGTACTTC. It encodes CASSNDLRETQYF.

DNA for the CDR3: TGTGCCAGCAGTGTGGAGGGGCGGAACACCGGGGAGCTGTTTTTT. Its protein product is CASSVEGRNTGELFF. The chain has TRBV2 and TRBJ2-2, with TRBD2 as a possible D gene (6 bases). V was cut by 4 bases and J by 1 base, with 10 bases left in between. Germline V gives CDR1 SNHLY, CDR2 FYNNEI. This CDR3 is built from 15 residues.

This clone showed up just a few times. This CDR3 reads CASSQGQGGPYGELFF. CDR3 in DNA: TGTGCCAGCAGCCAGGGACAGGGCGGGCCTTACGGGGAGCTGTTTTTT. The chain links TRBV7-2 to TRBJ2-2, with 9 positions matching TRBD1. The CDR3 is 16 residues long. J gave up 7 bases and V 5 bases, and 11 bases lay outside the gene matches. Germline CDR1 and CDR2: SGHTA and FQGNSA. Supplemented by reference TRBV7-2 and TRBJ2-2, the full variable domain reads GAGVSQSPSNKVTEKGKDVELRCDPISGHTALYWYRQSLGQGLEFLIYFQGNSAPDKSGLPSDRFSAERTGGSVSTLTIQRTQQEDSAVYLCASSQGQGGPYGELFFGEGSRLTVL.

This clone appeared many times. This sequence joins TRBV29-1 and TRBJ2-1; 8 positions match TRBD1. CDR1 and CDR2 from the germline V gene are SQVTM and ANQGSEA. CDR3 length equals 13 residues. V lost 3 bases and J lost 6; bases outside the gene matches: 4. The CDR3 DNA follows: TGCAGCGTTGAGCGGACAGGGCCCAATGAGCAGTTCTTC. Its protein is CSVERTGPNEQFF.

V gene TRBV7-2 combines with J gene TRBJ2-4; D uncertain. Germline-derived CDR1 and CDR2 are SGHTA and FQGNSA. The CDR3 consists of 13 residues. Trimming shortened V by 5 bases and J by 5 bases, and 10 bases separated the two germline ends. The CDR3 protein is CASSPSPENIQYF. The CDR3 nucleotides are TGTGCCAGCAGCCCGTCCCCCGAAAACATTCAGTACTTC. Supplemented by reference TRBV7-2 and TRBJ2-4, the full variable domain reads GAGVSQSPSNKVTEKGKDVELRCDPISGHTALYWYRQSLGQGLEFLIYFQGNSAPDKSGLPSDRFSAERTGGSVSTLTIQRTQQEDSAVYLCASSPSPENIQYFGAGTRLSVL.

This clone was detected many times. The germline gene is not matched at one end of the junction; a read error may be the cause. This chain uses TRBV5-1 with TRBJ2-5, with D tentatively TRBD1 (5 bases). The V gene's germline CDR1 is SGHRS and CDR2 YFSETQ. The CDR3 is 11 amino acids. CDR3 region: CASSLEGARNF. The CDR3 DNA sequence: TGCGCCAGCAGCTTGGAAGGGGCGCGTAACTTC.

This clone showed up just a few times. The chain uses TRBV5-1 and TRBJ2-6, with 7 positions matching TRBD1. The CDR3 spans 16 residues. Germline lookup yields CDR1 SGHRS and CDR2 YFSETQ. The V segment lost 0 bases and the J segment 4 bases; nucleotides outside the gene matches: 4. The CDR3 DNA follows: TGCGCCAGCAGCTTGGCACAGGGGTACGGGGCCAACGTCCTGACTTTC. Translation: CASSLAQGYGANVLTF.